These 11 T cell receptor beta chains originate from one sample sequenced in a study of glioma-infiltrating T cells. The iRepertoire nested amplicon-rescue multiplex PCR amplified TCR alpha and beta CDR3s from RNA. TCRdb reprocessed the multiplex PCR reads with MiXCR, giving one entry per CDR3 protein. This table holds about 20,000 distinct CDR3 sequences, 20% to 25% found once. Sequencing was performed on glioma tissue, nonneoplastic brain tissue, or PBMCs (not recorded which). These receptors originate from a human donor with low-grade glioma or glioblastoma, undergoing nonglioma brain surgery, or in good health (not recorded which).

This clonotype occurred many times. J is TRBJ2-3 and V is TRBV20-1, with 8 nucleotides matching TRBD1. CDR3 length equals 16 residues. V dropped 3 bases and J dropped 2; count of bases not matched to a gene: 10. Germline CDR1 and CDR2: DFQATT and SNEGSKA (reference sequence). The CDR3 reads CSASPSRTGITDTQYF. DNA for the CDR3: TGCAGTGCTAGCCCTTCTCGGACAGGGATCACAGATACGCAGTATTTT.

The chain's CDR3 is CASSLGRGGDNSPLHF. CDR3 nucleotide sequence: TGTGCCAGCAGCTTGGGCAGAGGGGGTGATAATTCACCCCTCCACTTT. This sequence joins TRBV5-5 and TRBJ1-6, with D possibly being TRBD1 (6 bases). This CDR3 is 16 amino acids long. Germline CDR1 reads SGHKS; CDR2 reads YYEKEE (reference sequence). Trimming removed 0 bases at V and 5 bases at J, with 12 bases between. The complete variable domain, with remaining parts taken from reference TRBV5-5 and TRBJ1-6, reads DAGVTQSPTHLIKTRGQQVTLRCSPISGHKSVSWYQQVLGQGPQFIFQYYEKEERGRGNFPDRFSARQFPNYSSELNVNALLLGDSALYLCASSLGRGGDNSPLHFGNGTRLTVT.

This clonotype was seen only a few times. V is TRBV7-9 and J is TRBJ1-2; maybe TRBD1 (6 bases). The CDR3 runs 11 residues. Trimming removed 5 bases from V and 8 bases from J, with 9 bases in between. CDR1 is SEHNR and CDR2 is FQNEAQ in the germline V gene (reference sequence). CDR3 sequence reads: CASSQGLGYTF. The CDR3, as DNA: TGTGCCAGCAGCCAGGGGTTGGGCTACACCTTC.

Comments on this clonotype: This may be a read error, as it is one base from a much larger clone. The rearrangement links TRBV20-1 to TRBJ2-1; 8 positions agree with TRBD1. Trimming took 3 bases from V and 6 from J; bases not matched to a gene: 10. The V gene's germline CDR1 is DFQATT and CDR2 SNEGSKA (reference sequence). The CDR3 sequence is 15 residues long. The CDR3 DNA sequence: TGCAGTGCTAGCCCTGCAGGGGGCGCACGCAATGAGCAGTTCTTC. It is translated as CSASPAGGARNEQFF.

At least ten counts were recorded for this clonotype. The CDR3 sequence is CSASYLGFLRTEAFF. DNA of the CDR3: TGCAGTGCTAGTTATCTGGGGTTTCTGCGCACTGAAGCTTTCTTT. The chain recombines TRBV20-1 with TRBJ1-1; D gene uncertain. Germline lookup yields CDR1 DFQATT and CDR2 SNEGSKA (reference sequence). V was cut by 3 bases and J by 4 bases, with 18 bases left in between. This CDR3 region has 15 residues.

The chain carries TRBV12-3 or TRBV12-4 and TRBJ2-3; D may correspond to TRBD1 or TRBD2 (5 bases each). V was shortened by 6 bases and J by 0 bases, with 19 bases between the two germline ends. CDR3 size: 17 residues. The CDR3 DNA is TGTGCCAGCAGCACACCGGGACGCAGCGGAAGCACAGATACGCAGTATTTT. This encodes CASSTPGRSGSTDTQYF.

The V gene is TRBV7-9, the J gene TRBJ1-6; TRBD1 matches at 10 bases. CDR3 length equals 15 residues. The germline V gene encodes CDR1 SEHNR and CDR2 FQNEAQ (reference sequence). Trimming removed 5 bases from V and 9 bases from J; junction bases left unmatched: 7. CDR3 DNA sequence: TGTGCCAGCAGCGCCGAGACAGGGGGCAGTTCACCCCTCCACTTT. Protein product: CASSAETGGSSPLHF.

This clonotype was seen many times. The chain carries TRBV28 and TRBJ1-5; D gene unclear. V was trimmed by 2 bases and J by 6 bases, leaving 5 bases between them. The germline gives CDR1 MDHEN, CDR2 SYDVKM. This CDR3 contains 12 residues. CDR3 bases: TGTGCCAGCAGTTTACCTACTCAGCCCCAGCATTTT. It codes for CASSLPTQPQHF.

This chain connects TRBV20-1 to TRBJ1-1; 10 positions match TRBD1. The CDR3 is made up of 17 amino acids. CDR1 is DFQATT, CDR2 SNEGSKA, per germline (reference sequence). V lost 5 bases and J lost 6; bases outside the gene matches: 18. CDR3 residues: CSADKRAGTGVYAEAFF. CDR3 sequence (DNA): TGCAGTGCTGATAAACGTGCCGGGACAGGGGTTTATGCTGAAGCTTTCTTT.

In its sample, this clonotype was seen many times. A much larger clone sits a single nucleotide away, making a read error possible. This rearrangement joins TRBV7-9 to TRBJ1-2; D gene ambiguous. In germline, CDR1 is SEHNR, CDR2 FQNEAQ (reference sequence). This CDR3 is 14 amino acids long. The CDR3 DNA reads as TGTGCCCGCAGCGTATTAGGGCGGAACTATGGCTACACCTTC. This codes for CARSVLGRNYGYTF. The whole variable domain, filled in from reference TRBV7-9 and TRBJ1-2, reads DTGVSQNPRHKITKRGQNVTFRCDPISEHNRLYWYRQTLGQGPEFLTYFQNEAQLEKSRLLSDRFSAERPKGSFSTLEIQRTEQGDSAMYLCARSVLGRNYGYTFGSGTRLTVV.

Many counts were recorded for this clonotype. The gene calls are TRBV20-1 and TRBJ1-6; maybe TRBD1 (5 bases). V was cut by 3 bases and J by 6 bases, with 9 bases left in between. Germline values: CDR1 DFQATT, CDR2 SNEGSKA (reference sequence). CDR3 size: 13 residues. The CDR3 sequence: CSASGGGNSPLHF. CDR3 coding DNA: TGCAGTGCTAGTGGGGGTGGTAATTCACCCCTCCACTTT.